The rows below give T cell receptor beta chains drawn from one sample of a study of T cell responses to AZD1222 COVID-19 vaccine. Libraries were prepared by immunoSEQ multiplex PCR; TCRdb keeps only in-frame clonotypes and omits some of them. In the table there are under 70,000 clones, around 80% of which are singletons. The sample consisted of peripheral blood, taken 28 days after the second AZD1222 dose. The receptors come from an adult who received the AZD1222 COVID-19 vaccine. Both conserved end residues are part of each CDR3. Fields, in order: V gene, J gene, D gene, clone size, CDR3 length, CDR3 DNA, CDR3 protein. A D gene is named only where the DNA matches it firmly. Clone size, where shown, is once, few, many, or a class for clones that have expanded.

TRBV7-9	TRBJ1-1	-	-	12	TGTGCCAGCAGCAACCGGGACACTGAAGCTTTCTTT	CASSNRDTEAFF
TRBV7-6	TRBJ2-1	TRBD2	medium-sized	17	TGTGCCAGCAGCCTTTTAGGACCTAGCGGGGCCTACAATGAGCAGTTCTTC	CASSLLGPSGAYNEQFF
TRBV29-1	TRBJ1-2	TRBD1	-	11	TGCAGCGGCAGGACAGGGCGCGGCTACACCTTC	CSGRTGRGYTF
TRBV14	TRBJ2-1	-	-	23	TGTGCCAGCAGCCCCCCCGGGGTTCGGTTCCGGCCACGAAGGGACGGAAGCCGCAATGAGCAGTTCTTC	CASSPPGVRFRPRRDGSRNEQFF
TRBV2	TRBJ1-4	-	once	13	TGTGCCAGCAGCCTCATTGAGCAGGAAAAACTGTTTTTT	CASSLIEQEKLFF
TRBV19	TRBJ2-1	TRBD2	-	17	TGTGCCAGTAGTATAGGGAAACTAGCGGGTATCCACAATGAGCAGTTCTTC	CASSIGKLAGIHNEQFF
TRBV5-6	TRBJ1-1	-	few	14	TGTGCCAGCAGCCCGCCGGGGGCCGTGACTGAAGCTTTCTTT	CASSPPGAVTEAFF
TRBV3-1/TRBV3-2	TRBJ2-7	-	-	12	TGTGCCAGCAGCCAAGTCGGCAGGAAGCAGTACTTC	CASSQVGRKQYF
TRBV3-1/TRBV3-2	TRBJ2-2	TRBD1	-	16	TGTGCCAGCAGCCAAGGACAGGGGAAACTCACCGGGGAGCTGTTTTTT	CASSQGQGKLTGELFF
TRBV29-1	TRBJ1-6	-	once	13	TGCAGCGTCTCCGACACGGCCAATTCACCCCTCCACTTT	CSVSDTANSPLHF
TRBV2	TRBJ1-2	-	once	12	TGTGCCAGCCCGAAGACAGCTGAGGGCTACACCTTC	CASPKTAEGYTF
TRBV7-2	TRBJ2-2	TRBD2	-	18	TGTGCCAGCAGCTCAACCGGAGGGCTAGCGGTGAACACCGGGGAGCTGTTTTTT	CASSSTGGLAVNTGELFF
TRBV19	TRBJ1-6	TRBD1	-	16	TGTGCCAGTAGTATATCCCCACAGGGGGCGCGTTCACCCCTCCACTTT	CASSISPQGARSPLHF
TRBV14	TRBJ2-1	TRBD2	-	16	TGTGCCAGCAGCCAAGATTTATTAGCGGGAGTTGATGAGCAGTTCTTC	CASSQDLLAGVDEQFF
TRBV28	TRBJ2-2	TRBD2	-	15	TGTGCCAGCAAGCCGTCAGCGGGGTTCACCGGGGAGCTGTTTTTT	CASKPSAGFTGELFF
TRBV30	TRBJ2-5	-	-	14	TGTGCCTTCACCTTGATTGGAGGACAAGAGACCCAGTACTTC	CAFTLIGGQETQYF
TRBV6-1	TRBJ1-5	-	-	15	TGTGCCAGCAGTGAATCCAGGGTGGGCAATCAGCCCCAGCATTTT	CASSESRVGNQPQHF
TRBV15	TRBJ1-2	-	-	14	TGTGCCACCAGCAGCTACGGACCACAAGGGGGCTACACCTTC	CATSSYGPQGGYTF
TRBV5-6	TRBJ2-5	-	-	15	TGTGCCAGCAGCCTCTCGGGCCCTTACGGGGAGACCCAGTACTTC	CASSLSGPYGETQYF
TRBV5-4	TRBJ1-4	-	-	14	TGTGCCAGCAGCTCCCCAGGGGCTGATGAAAAACTGTTTTTT	CASSSPGADEKLFF
TRBV18	TRBJ2-7	-	-	15	TGTGCCAGCTCCCCGGCAGTGAACAGTTACTACGAGCAGTACTTC	CASSPAVNSYYEQYF
TRBV18	TRBJ2-1	-	-	12	TGTGCCAGCTCACCACAGGGTTATGAGCAGTTCTTC	CASSPQGYEQFF
TRBV19	TRBJ2-1	TRBD2	-	15	TGTGCCAGTAGTATAGTGTCGGCGGGAGTAAATGAGCAGTTCTTC	CASSIVSAGVNEQFF
TRBV6-5	TRBJ1-6	-	-	12	TGTGCCAGCGGCCTTAGTAATTCACCCCTCCACTTT	CASGLSNSPLHF
TRBV9	TRBJ2-5	TRBD1	-	15	TGTGCCAGCAGCCCGGACAGGGGGGCCCAAGAGACCCAGTACTTC	CASSPDRGAQETQYF
TRBV5-4	TRBJ1-4	-	-	13	TGTGCCAGCAGCAACAGAACTAATGAAAAACTGTTTTTT	CASSNRTNEKLFF
TRBV6-5	TRBJ2-1	-	once	15	TGTGCCAGCAGTTACTCTCGAGGTGTGAACAATGAGCAGTTCTTC	CASSYSRGVNNEQFF
TRBV6-1	TRBJ1-6	-	-	15	TGTGCCAGCAGTGATGGACACTCCGAGGGCTCACCCCTCCACTTT	CASSDGHSEGSPLHF
TRBV3-1/TRBV3-2	TRBJ1-4	-	-	14	TGTGCCAGCAGCCCGTTCGGGGTGGGGGAAAAACTGTTTTTT	CASSPFGVGEKLFF
TRBV10-2	TRBJ2-3	-	-	11	TGCGCCAGCCAACAGACAGATACGCAGTATTTT	CASQQTDTQYF
TRBV7-8	TRBJ2-2	-	-	15	TGTGCCAGCAGCTCGACTTTCATTGGGACCGGGGAGCTGTTTTTT	CASSSTFIGTGELFF
TRBV7-9	TRBJ1-4	TRBD1	once	19	TGTGCCAGCAGCCCCGGGACAGGGGGCTCCCCTGCAACTAATGAAAAACTGTTTTTT	CASSPGTGGSPATNEKLFF
TRBV2	TRBJ1-6	-	-	15	TGTGCCAGCAGTGAAGAGAGCTCCTATAATTCACCCCTCCACTTT	CASSEESSYNSPLHF
TRBV2	TRBJ1-3	-	-	14	TGTGCCAGCAGTCTGCCAGGCTGGACAAACACCATATATTTT	CASSLPGWTNTIYF
TRBV30	TRBJ2-7	TRBD1	-	14	TGTGCCTGGAGAAGGGGACAGGGAGCCTACGAGCAGTACTTC	CAWRRGQGAYEQYF
TRBV15	TRBJ2-3	-	-	13	TGTGCCACCAGTTTGATGCATGTGGATACGCAGTATTTT	CATSLMHVDTQYF
TRBV11-2	TRBJ1-2	-	-	11	TGTGCCAGCTCTACAGGGTTTGGCTACACCTTC	CASSTGFGYTF
TRBV28	TRBJ1-5	-	-	17	TGTGCCAGCAGGCTAGAGGCCGGGACAAGGAGCAATCAGCCCCAGCATTTT	CASRLEAGTRSNQPQHF
TRBV13	TRBJ1-1	-	-	13	TGTGCCAGCAGCTTTGGGGGCGCCCCTGAAGCTTTCTTT	CASSFGGAPEAFF
TRBV18	TRBJ1-4	-	-	13	TGTGCCAGCTCACCCGATAGGTGGGAAAAACTGTTTTTT	CASSPDRWEKLFF
TRBV7-2	TRBJ1-4	TRBD1	-	15	TGTGCCAGCAGCACCGGGACAGGGAGAGGTGAAAAACTGTTTTTT	CASSTGTGRGEKLFF
TRBV19	TRBJ2-1	TRBD2	-	20	TGTGCCAGTAGTCCCAATAGCGGGAGGTCCCTCTTGAGCTCCTACAATGAGCAGTTCTTC	CASSPNSGRSLLSSYNEQFF
TRBV28	TRBJ1-5	-	-	17	TGTGCCAGCAGTTTATCCTTGGGGGGCAGAGAAAGACAGCCCCAGCATTTT	CASSLSLGGRERQPQHF
TRBV6-2/TRBV6-3	TRBJ2-3	-	few	14	TGTGCCAGCAGCAAAAACTCGGTTTCAGATACGCAGTATTTT	CASSKNSVSDTQYF
TRBV7-2	TRBJ2-7	-	-	13	TGTGCCAGCAGCTTACCGGGGATCCCCGAGCAGTACTTC	CASSLPGIPEQYF
TRBV6-5	TRBJ2-2	TRBD1	-	14	TGTGCCAGCACCTTCATGACAGGGGCCGGGGAGCTGTTTTTT	CASTFMTGAGELFF
TRBV28	TRBJ1-2	-	-	13	TGTGCCAGCATAGGGGGAGGGAACTATGGCTACACCTTC	CASIGGGNYGYTF
TRBV6-6	TRBJ1-5	-	-	15	TGTGCCAGCAGTTTACAGGGATCGCGCAATCAGCCCCAGCATTTT	CASSLQGSRNQPQHF
TRBV5-1	TRBJ1-1	TRBD1	once	16	TGCGCCAGCAGCCCGACAGGGGGCACCAGGGACACTGAAGCTTTCTTT	CASSPTGGTRDTEAFF
TRBV9	TRBJ2-7	-	-	14	TGTGCCAGCAGCGCAGGGGTAGGGGCCTACGAGCAGTACTTC	CASSAGVGAYEQYF
TRBV18	TRBJ1-1	-	-	14	TGTGCCAGCTCACCACTCCCTGATAACACTGAAGCTTTCTTT	CASSPLPDNTEAFF
TRBV29-1	TRBJ2-2	-	-	14	TGCAGCGTTGCCCCCGCCAAGAACACCGGGGAGCTGTTTTTT	CSVAPAKNTGELFF
TRBV28	TRBJ2-1	-	once	14	TGTGCCAGCAGTTCTTACCTTAAAAACAATGAGCAGTTCTTC	CASSSYLKNNEQFF
TRBV12-3/TRBV12-4	TRBJ1-2	-	-	12	TGTGCCAGCAGTTTAGGGCCTTATGGCTACACCTTC	CASSLGPYGYTF
TRBV18	TRBJ1-1	-	-	14	TGTGCCAGCTCACGGGAGTATGGTCCCACTGAAGCTTTCTTT	CASSREYGPTEAFF
TRBV5-4	TRBJ2-7	-	once	13	TGTGCCAGCAGCTTGGAACAGCACTACGAGCAGTACTTC	CASSLEQHYEQYF
TRBV6-5	TRBJ1-2	TRBD1	-	13	TGTGCCAGCAGCTGGGGGACAGGGGATGGCTACACCTTC	CASSWGTGDGYTF
TRBV10-2	TRBJ1-5	-	-	14	TGCGCCAGCAGTGCCGGGTTTTTGGGTCAGCCCCAGCATTTT	CASSAGFLGQPQHF
TRBV18	TRBJ1-1	-	-	14	TGTGCCAGCTCCTGGGACGGAGCGAACACTGAAGCTTTCTTT	CASSWDGANTEAFF
TRBV30	TRBJ1-2	TRBD1	few	13	TGTGCCTGGGGGACAGGGACAGGGAACGGCTACACCTTC	CAWGTGTGNGYTF